This T cell receptor beta chain was identified during a study of radiotherapy plus CTLA-4 blockade in lung cancer. The protocol was immunoSEQ multiplex PCR, while the TCRdb copy is restricted to in-frame clones and leaves out a portion. The sample yields 80,000 to 100,000 clones, around 83% seen once. Of note for this clone: Its antigen is undetermined.

Study findings and constraints: In blood, TCR clones derived from the tumor expanded after radiotherapy plus ipilimumab. Response was reportedly best predicted by early blood T cell clone dynamics, with interferon-beta.

Trimming removed 7 bases from V and 6 bases from J; junction bases left unmatched: 12. The CDR3 runs to 14 residues. Per the germline V gene, CDR1 is MNHEY and CDR2 is SVGAGI. This receptor was taken from a human donor with non-small cell lung cancer who had a partial response to radiotherapy plus ipilimumab. The sample consisted of peripheral blood, taken from a patient treated with radiotherapy plus ipilimumab. The chain recombines TRBV6-5 with TRBJ2-7, with 7 bases that match TRBD1. As DNA, the CDR3 is TGTGCCAGCATTCCAGTCCGGGACAGTAGCGAGCAGTACTTC. This translates into CASIPVRDSSEQYF.